Shown below are 14 T cell receptor beta chains from a single sample sequenced in a study of cytomegalovirus exposure and HLA in healthy donors. The PCR made use of 60 Vbeta and 13 Jbeta primers. Assay: immunoSEQ multiplex PCR; the TCRdb copy retains only in-frame clones and omits some. The data hold some 140,000 clones, with roughly 77% observed a single time. Source material: PBMCs. Receptor source: a female donor in good health and CMV-seronegative.

The J gene is TRBJ2-5, the V gene TRBV7-9, with TRBD1 as a possible D gene (5 bases). The V gene's germline CDR1 is SEHNR and CDR2 FQNEAQ (reference sequence). The CDR3 contains 15 residues. Trimming removed 1 base from V and 2 bases from J, with 11 bases in between. CDR3 amino acids: CASSLGQGRQETQYF. The CDR3 bases are TGTGCCAGCAGCTTAGGGCAGGGTCGGCAAGAGACCCAGTACTTC.

The V call is TRBV27, the J call TRBJ2-2, with 10 bases identical to TRBD2. Germline V gene data show CDR1 as MNHEY and CDR2 as SMNVEV (reference sequence). J was trimmed by 4 bases and V by 5 bases; bases with no gene match: 4. This CDR3 spans 15 amino acids. The DNA for the CDR3 is TGTGCCAGCAGTCGGACTAGCGGACTCACCGGGGAGCTGTTTTTT. This codes for CASSRTSGLTGELFF.

The chain uses TRBV18 and TRBJ2-2, with D possibly being TRBD1 (6 bases). This CDR3 is built from 15 residues. Germline loops: CDR1 KGHSH, CDR2 LQKENI. The V end lost 6 bases, the J end lost 3 bases, and 14 bases lay between the germline ends. CDR3 residues: CASSLYSGDTGELFF. The DNA of the CDR3 is TGTGCCAGCTCTCTCTATTCAGGGGACACCGGGGAGCTGTTTTTT.

The V gene is TRBV2, the J gene TRBJ1-4; 9 bases match TRBD1. With 4 bases clipped from V and 7 bases from J, the junction kept 7 bases outside the gene matches. The V gene's germline CDR1 is SNHLY and CDR2 FYNNEI. The CDR3 has 15 residues. The CDR3 loop is CASSVWGQGGEKLFF. The CDR3 nucleotides are TGTGCCAGCAGTGTATGGGGACAGGGAGGTGAAAAACTGTTTTTT.

In this sample, this clone turned up a few times. The chain is built from TRBV7-2 and TRBJ1-1; D gene ambiguous. Germline CDR1 SGHTA, CDR2 FQGNSA. Trimming removed 5 bases at V and 1 base at J, with 11 bases between. The CDR3 runs 14 residues. This chain's CDR3 is CASSLGIANTEAFF. The DNA for the CDR3 is TGTGCCAGCAGCCTAGGTATAGCGAACACTGAAGCTTTCTTT.

This clone was recorded once. V usage is TRBV5-1 and J usage is TRBJ1-3; tentative D call: TRBD1 (6 bases). The germline CDR1 and CDR2 sequences are SGHRS and YFSETQ. V was cut by 0 bases and J by 2 bases, with 12 bases left in between. This CDR3 has 16 residues. CDR3 sequence: CASSLAAGATGNTIYF. CDR3 nucleotide sequence: TGCGCCAGCAGCTTGGCCGCGGGGGCAACTGGAAACACCATATATTTT. Drawing the rest from reference TRBV5-1 and TRBJ1-3, the complete variable domain is KAGVTQTPRYLIKTRGQQVTLSCSPISGHRSVSWYQQTPGQGLQFLFEYFSETQRNKGNFPGRFSGRQFSNSRSEMNVSTLELGDSALYLCASSLAAGATGNTIYFGEGSWLTVV.

The V gene is TRBV7-9, the J gene TRBJ2-3; TRBD2 is a possible D gene (7 bases). V gave up 0 bases and J gave up 3 bases, with 10 bases separating them. This CDR3 region has 15 residues. The V gene's germline CDR1 is SEHNR and CDR2 FQNEAQ (reference sequence). CDR3 nucleotides: TGTGCCAGCAGCTTAGCGGGGGGGCCGACAGATACGCAGTATTTT. Residues: CASSLAGGPTDTQYF.

The chain links TRBV5-4 to TRBJ2-2, with 11 bases that match TRBD2. CDR1 and CDR2 from the germline V gene are SGHNT and YYREEE (reference sequence). Trimming took 1 base from V and 4 from J; bases not matched to a gene: 3. This CDR3 is built from 16 residues. The CDR3, as DNA: TGTGCCAGCAGCTTGCGGCTAGCGGGAGGCACCGGGGAGCTGTTTTTT. Its translation: CASSLRLAGGTGELFF.

This rearrangement joins TRBV10-3 to TRBJ2-6; TRBD1 aligns across 11 bases. Trimming took 8 bases from V and 8 from J; bases not matched to a gene: 5. Per germline, CDR1 ENHRY and CDR2 SYGVKD. The CDR3 contains 14 residues. CDR3 in amino acids: CAIGGTGGTNVLTF. CDR3 coding DNA: TGTGCCATCGGGGGGACAGGGGGTACCAACGTCCTGACTTTC.

The gene calls are TRBV29-1 and TRBJ2-1, with 9 nucleotides matching TRBD2. Germline CDR1 and CDR2: SQVTM and ANQGSEA. V gave up 0 bases and J gave up 7 bases; unmatched junction bases: 7. This CDR3 is 15 amino acids long. The CDR3 region is CSVEDRAGGPNEQFF. CDR3 coding DNA: TGCAGCGTTGAAGATAGGGCGGGGGGGCCGAATGAGCAGTTCTTC.

Ten or more counts support this clone. The chain combines TRBV9 with TRBJ2-1, with 7 positions matching TRBD2. The CDR3 sequence is 17 residues long. Germline V gene sequence: CDR1 SGDLS, CDR2 YYNGEE. V dropped 0 bases and J dropped 7; count of bases not matched to a gene: 13. CDR3 loop: CASSVAGGEGPRNEQFF. For the CDR3, the DNA is TGTGCCAGCAGCGTAGCGGGGGGTGAGGGTCCGAGGAATGAGCAGTTCTTC.

The chain is built from TRBV11-2 and TRBJ1-1; 7 nucleotides align to TRBD1. Germline CDR1 reads SGHAT; CDR2 reads FQNNGV. The CDR3 extends over 15 amino acids. The J segment lost 1 base and the V segment lost 5 bases, leaving 7 bases of the junction unmatched. CDR3 amino acids: CASSPRTGSNTEAFF. CDR3 bases: TGTGCCAGCAGCCCGAGGACAGGATCGAACACTGAAGCTTTCTTT.

The rearrangement uses TRBV14 and TRBJ2-2, with D possibly being TRBD1 (6 bases). CDR1 and CDR2 from the germline V gene are SGHDN and FVKESK. The CDR3 contains 16 residues. V gave up 3 bases and J gave up 1 base, with 12 bases separating them. The CDR3 protein is CASSHGKTGNTGELFF. The DNA of the CDR3 is TGTGCCAGCAGCCACGGGAAGACAGGGAACACCGGGGAGCTGTTTTTT. The whole variable domain, filled in from reference TRBV14 and TRBJ2-2, reads EAGVTQFPSHSVIEKGQTVTLRCDPISGHDNLYWYRRVMGKEIKFLLHFVKESKQDESGMPNNRFLAERTGGTYSTLKVQPAELEDSGVYFCASSHGKTGNTGELFFGEGSRLTVL.

J is TRBJ1-3 and V is TRBV6-5; 7 bases map to TRBD1. CDR1 MNHEY and CDR2 SVGAGI come from the germline V gene. This CDR3 has 15 amino acids. Trimming removed 5 bases from V and 2 bases from J; junction bases left unmatched: 6. CDR3 coding DNA: TGTGCCAGCAGTGCCAGGGGGTACACTGGAAACACCATATATTTT. Amino acids: CASSARGYTGNTIYF.